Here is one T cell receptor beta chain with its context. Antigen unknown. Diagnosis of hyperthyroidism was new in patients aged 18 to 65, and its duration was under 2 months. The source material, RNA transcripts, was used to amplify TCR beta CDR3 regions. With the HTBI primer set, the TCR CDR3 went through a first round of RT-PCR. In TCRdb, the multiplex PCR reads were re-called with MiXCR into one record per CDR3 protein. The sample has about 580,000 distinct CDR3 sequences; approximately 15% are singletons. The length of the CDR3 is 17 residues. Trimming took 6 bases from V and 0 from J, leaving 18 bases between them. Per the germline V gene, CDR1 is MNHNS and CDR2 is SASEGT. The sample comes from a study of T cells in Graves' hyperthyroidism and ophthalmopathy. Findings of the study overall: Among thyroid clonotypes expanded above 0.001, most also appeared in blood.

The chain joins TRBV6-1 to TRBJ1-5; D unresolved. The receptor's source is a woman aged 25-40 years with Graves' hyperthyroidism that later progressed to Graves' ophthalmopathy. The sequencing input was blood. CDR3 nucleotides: TGTGCCAGCAGGTCGAGATCTCTCTCCGTTAGCAATCAGCCCCAGCATTTT. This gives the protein CASRSRSLSVSNQPQHF.